This TCR beta chain originates from a study of cytomegalovirus exposure and HLA in healthy donors. Findings of the study overall: A later analysis linked a missense DCLRE1C variant to TCR beta V- and J-gene trimming. It was reported that the classifier diagnosed cytomegalovirus status with high specificity and sensitivity in both the original and validation cohorts. The authors excluded some V segments, including TRBV6-2 and TRBV6-3, as indistinguishable. Immune exposure information available was restricted to CMV serostatus.

The PCR made use of 60 Vbeta and 13 Jbeta primers. TCRdb's copy holds only in-frame clones and misses some; the assay was immunoSEQ multiplex PCR. Of a few hundred thousand clones in the sample, around 89% are singletons; the top ten hold 0.9% to 1.1%. For this clone: Antigen unknown.

Per the germline V gene, CDR1 is LGHNA and CDR2 is YNFKEQ. V lost 2 bases, J lost 2 bases, and 6 bases lay in between. The CDR3 is made up of 13 amino acids. The receptor was isolated from a woman younger than 30 in good health and CMV-seronegative. The sample was PBMCs. V usage is TRBV4-2 and J usage is TRBJ2-5; D ambiguous. CDR3 region: CASSQHTQETQYF. The CDR3, as DNA: TGTGCCAGCAGCCAACATACACAAGAGACCCAGTACTTC.